The clone carrying this T cell receptor (beta chain) was seen a few times. Its specificity is unknown. From the RT-PCR reads, TCRdb called clonotypes with MiXCR, one entry per CDR3 protein. The sample records more than 600,000 distinct CDR3 sequences, roughly 18% being singletons. This sample was taken from a study of response to subunit inactivated influenza vaccine. Whole-study findings and limits: The study's authors posited that every seasonal influenza vaccination enlists few new T cells.

Germline V gene lookup returns CDR1 MNHEY and CDR2 SMNVEV (reference sequence). The J segment lost 8 bases and the V segment lost 5 bases, leaving 9 bases of the junction unmatched. The CDR3 has 15 residues. The rearrangement uses TRBV27 and TRBJ2-4, with 10 bases lining up with TRBD1. The TCR sequence derives from a man aged 50-60 years who received an inactivated influenza vaccine. Sequencing used PBMCs from blood, obtained more than 4 days after vaccination. The chain's CDR3 is CASSPEGQGSDIQYF. As DNA, the CDR3 is TGTGCCAGCAGTCCGGAGGGACAGGGGAGTGACATTCAGTACTTC.